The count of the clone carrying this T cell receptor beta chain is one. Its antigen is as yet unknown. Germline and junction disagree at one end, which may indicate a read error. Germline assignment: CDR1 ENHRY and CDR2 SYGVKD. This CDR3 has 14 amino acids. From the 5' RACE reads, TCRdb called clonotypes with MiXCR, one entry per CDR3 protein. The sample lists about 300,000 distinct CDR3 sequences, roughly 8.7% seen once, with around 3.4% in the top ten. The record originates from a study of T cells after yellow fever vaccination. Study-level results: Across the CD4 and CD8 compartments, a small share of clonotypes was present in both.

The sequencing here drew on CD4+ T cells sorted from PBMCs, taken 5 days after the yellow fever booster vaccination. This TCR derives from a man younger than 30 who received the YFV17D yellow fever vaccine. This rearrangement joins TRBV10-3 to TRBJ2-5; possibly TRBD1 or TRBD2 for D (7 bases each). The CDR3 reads CASSGPTGEGTHYF. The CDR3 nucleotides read TGTGCCTCCTCCGGGCCCACAGGGGAGGGGACCCACTACTTC.